These T cell receptor beta chains were read from a single sample in a study of blood T cell repertoires in COVID-19. The assay was immunoSEQ multiplex PCR, and TCRdb's table has in-frame clones only and misses some. This table holds 350,000 to 400,000 clones, more than 75% found once. Sequences were obtained from PBMCs or T cells enriched from blood (not recorded which). These TCRs come from a man in his forties in a cohort exposed to, infected with or recovered from COVID-19 (not recorded which). The CDR3 runs from the conserved cysteine through the conserved F or W.

v_gene,CDR3aa
TRBV20-1,CSASRAAGGMREQYF
TRBV2,CASSSRQGWDTIYF
TRBV14,CASSPRGGQGKNIQYF
TRBV18,CASSPGTHQPQHF
TRBV28,CASSPPSGAGELFF
TRBV30,CAWSVKNRGYEQYF
TRBV7-2,CASSKTGPIKNIQYF
TRBV6-6,CASSGATANSPLHF
TRBV7-9,CASSPGIAGEGPFF
TRBV13,CATIGLASNNEQFF
TRBV28,CASSFPLAGGPVDEQYF
TRBV11-2,CASSPTLGSYEQYF
TRBV25-1,CASSAGTGLYNEQFF
TRBV27,CASSHRTGGITDTQYF
TRBV6-5,CASSPGRTNQPQHF
TRBV5-1,CASSLNTGDTEAFF
TRBV7-8,CASSLSGFVEAFF
TRBV19,CASSIRREVVDTQYF
TRBV27,CASRGFTGELFF
TRBV7-9,CASSGRAGLGLFEQYF
TRBV24-1,CATSDSSYEQYF
TRBV10-1,CASSETGNNEQFF
TRBV28,CASSLDPGAGNTIYF
TRBV6-5,CASRPSGTGNSPLHF
TRBV20-1,CSASLTGRLYNEQFF
TRBV5-6,CASSEEWSRDYGYTF
TRBV25-1,CASSERASLAGELFF
TRBV5-1,CASSFQGVRDTGELFF
TRBV7-9,CASSLRDTSGNTIYF
TRBV5-1,CASSLAGGAGTNEKLFF
TRBV12-5,CASGWGQGAGANVLTF
TRBV5-8,CASSLADRVRPTDTQYF
TRBV12-5,CASGLDSGPSEQFF
TRBV5-4,CASSLDPGVALHF
TRBV5-4,CASSTASGRPNTGELFF
TRBV11-2,CASRLDRGSYGYTF
TRBV24-1,CATSDTTGGPYNEQFF
TRBV2,CARDRGHHNSPLHF
TRBV14,CASSQDLGQPQHF
TRBV30,CAWSTGQSGNTIYF
TRBV24-1,CATSDWTSGNEQFF
TRBV5-1,CASSLGRLAGVNEQFF
TRBV5-1,CASSILGTGNRSGYTF
TRBV27,CASSSPGIYEQYF
TRBV18,CASHRRTSGRNEQFF
TRBV11-2,CASSTFGLAGNEQFF
TRBV30,CAWSVMADTEAFF
TRBV7-2,CASSPSQGGGSPLHF